The following is a T cell receptor (beta chain) sequence with its context. No antigen is known for it. Each of the patients experienced relapse following autologous stem cell transplantation, and their brentuximab vedotin exposure differed. The V and J ends lost 6 bases and 3 bases, in that order; junction bases with no gene match: 3. The length of the CDR3 is 15 residues. The germline gives CDR1 SNHLY, CDR2 FYNNEI. Repertoires were generated with immunoSEQ multiplex PCR, while TCRdb's copy carries only in-frame clones and drops some. The sample has over 25,000 clones, 80% to 90% seen once. The record originates from a study of PD-1 blockade in classical Hodgkin lymphoma. General study results and limits: Whoever responded completely had baseline diversity much like that seen in newly diagnosed patients. Individuals initiating nivolumab under 1 year after ASCT were excluded.

This TCR came from a human donor with classical Hodgkin lymphoma. This chain links TRBV2 with TRBJ1-5, with TRBD1 matching 12 bases. This material consisted of peripheral blood mononuclear cells (PBMCs), taken at baseline. The CDR3 here is CASRGDRGLNQPQHF. Here the CDR3 DNA reads TGTGCCAGCAGAGGGGACAGGGGGCTCAATCAGCCCCAGCATTTT.